This T cell receptor beta chain appears in the sequencing data of a study of blood T cell repertoires in COVID-19. The overall study: COVID-19 samples from acute and convalescent phases originated in the United States, Italy and Spain. In each case, the material was cDNA or gDNA derived from T cells, B-cell-depleted T cells, or PBMCs.

This CDR3 has 14 residues. Trimming removed 4 bases from V and 4 bases from J, with 13 bases in between. The germline CDR1 and CDR2 sequences are SGHDN and FVKESK. As originally analysed: Amplification with reference gene primers provided the estimates of nucleated cell counts. Profiled with immunoSEQ multiplex PCR; TCRdb holds only in-frame clones, not every one. V and J calls plus clone size are reproduced from that table; the DNA served to infer D and trimming. The data hold 160,000 or so clones, with 75% to 90% observed a single time. The clonotype comes from a man aged 60 to 75 with acute or convalescent COVID-19. Material for sequencing was peripheral blood. The genes are TRBV14 and TRBJ2-5, with a tentative D call TRBD1 (6 bases). The CDR3 reads CASSRGTPSETQYF. DNA of the CDR3: TGTGCCAGCAGCCGTGGGACACCGTCAGAGACCCAGTACTTC.